The entry that follows covers one T cell receptor (beta chain) sequence. A read error may be the cause here, since a much bigger clone is one base away. The sample originates from a study of Graves' ophthalmopathy and Graves' hyperthyroidism. RNA transcripts were the source from which TCR beta CDR3 regions were amplified. Second-round multiplex PCR came after a first-round RT-PCR that employed HTBI primers. TCRdb fed the multiplex PCR reads into MiXCR, producing one record per CDR3 protein. The top ten hold more than 3% of the sample, which has 500,000 to 800,000 distinct CDR3 sequences, roughly 39% seen once. This receptor was taken from an adult man with Graves' ophthalmopathy. The sequenced sample was peripheral blood.

CDR3 bases: TGTGCCATCAGTTTGCGGGGTTTGGTCTATGGCTACACCTTC. Amino acids: CAISLRGLVYGYTF. V usage is TRBV6-1 and J usage is TRBJ1-2; the D is unclear. This CDR3 has 14 residues. Germline-derived CDR1 and CDR2 are MNHNS and SASEGT.